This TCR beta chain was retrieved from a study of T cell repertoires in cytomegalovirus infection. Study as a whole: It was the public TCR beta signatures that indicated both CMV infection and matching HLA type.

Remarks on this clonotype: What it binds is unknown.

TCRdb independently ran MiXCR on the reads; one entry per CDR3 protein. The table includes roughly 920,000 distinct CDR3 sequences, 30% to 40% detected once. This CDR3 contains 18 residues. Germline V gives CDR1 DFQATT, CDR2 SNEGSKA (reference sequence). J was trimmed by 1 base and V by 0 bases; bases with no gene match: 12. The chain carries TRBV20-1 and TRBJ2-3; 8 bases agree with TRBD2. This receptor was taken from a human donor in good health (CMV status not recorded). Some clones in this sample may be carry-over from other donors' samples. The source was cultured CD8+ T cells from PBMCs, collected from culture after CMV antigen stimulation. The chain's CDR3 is CSARDLGGGAGGTDTQYF. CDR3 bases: TGCAGTGCTAGAGATCTCGGGGGGGGGGCCGGGGGCACAGATACGCAGTATTTT.